This TCR beta chain was sequenced during a study of blood T cells in healthy people across ages. Study results and caveats: Investigators treated diversity estimates from one million T cells as underestimates.

V lost 0 bases and J 4 bases, leaving 7 bases between the germline ends. Germline lookup yields CDR1 DFQATT and CDR2 SNEGSKA (reference sequence). This CDR3 is 13 amino acids long. The second PCR ran roughly 6 to 11 cycles with a sample-barcoded 5' primer and J-beta primers. TCRdb called the 5' RACE reads again in MiXCR, with one record for every CDR3 protein. The sample records about 1.5 million distinct CDR3 sequences, less than 45% being singletons. As regards this clonotype: What it binds is unknown.

The sequence derives from a woman aged 18-29 years in good health. Sequencing input: blood. The chain has TRBV20-1 and TRBJ1-3; the D is unclear. CDR3 sequence: CSAREWSGNTIYF. The DNA of the CDR3 is TGCAGTGCTAGAGAATGGTCCGGAAACACCATATATTTT.